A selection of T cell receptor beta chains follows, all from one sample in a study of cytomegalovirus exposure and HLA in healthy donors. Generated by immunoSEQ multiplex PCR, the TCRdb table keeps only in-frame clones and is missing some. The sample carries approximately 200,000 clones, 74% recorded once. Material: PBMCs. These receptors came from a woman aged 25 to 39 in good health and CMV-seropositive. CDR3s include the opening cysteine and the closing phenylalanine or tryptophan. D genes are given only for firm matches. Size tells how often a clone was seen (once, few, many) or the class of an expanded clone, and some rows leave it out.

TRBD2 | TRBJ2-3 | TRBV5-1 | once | CASSRLAGGLTDTQYF | TGCGCCAGCAGCCGACTAGCGGGAGGCCTCACAGATACGCAGTATTTT
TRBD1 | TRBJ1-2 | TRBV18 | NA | CASSQGANYGYTF | TGTGCCAGCTCGCAGGGGGCCAACTATGGCTACACCTTC
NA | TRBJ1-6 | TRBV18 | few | CASSQTENSPLHF | TGTGCCAGCTCACAAACAGAGAATTCACCCCTCCACTTT
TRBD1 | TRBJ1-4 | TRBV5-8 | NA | CASSSPGTEDEKLFF | TGTGCCAGCAGCTCCCCCGGGACAGAGGATGAAAAACTGTTTTTT
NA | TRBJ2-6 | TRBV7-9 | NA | CASSSTSSGANVLTF | TGTGCCAGCAGCTCTACGAGTTCTGGGGCCAACGTCCTGACTTTC
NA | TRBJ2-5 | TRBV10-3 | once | CAIRSSSGRVETQYF | TGTGCCATCAGATCCTCGAGTGGGAGAGTGGAGACCCAGTACTTC
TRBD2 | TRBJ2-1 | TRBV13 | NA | CASSDGTRGMNEQFF | TGTGCCAGCAGCGACGGGACTAGAGGAATGAATGAGCAGTTCTTC
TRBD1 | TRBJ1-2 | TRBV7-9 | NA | CSSSLRTGPDYGYTF | TGTTCCAGCAGCTTACGGACAGGGCCGGACTATGGCTACACCTTC
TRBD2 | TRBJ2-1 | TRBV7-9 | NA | CSSSLRTSGDNEQFF | TGTTCCAGCAGCCTTCGGACTAGCGGGGACAATGAGCAGTTCTTC
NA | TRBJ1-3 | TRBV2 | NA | CASTADFSGNTIYF | TGTGCCAGCACCGCGGACTTCTCTGGAAACACCATATATTTT
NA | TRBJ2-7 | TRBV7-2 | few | CASSFAAISDEQYF | TGTGCCAGCAGCTTCGCCGCTATTTCCGACGAGCAGTACTTC
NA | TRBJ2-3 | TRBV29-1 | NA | CSLGTFASTDTQYF | TGCAGCCTCGGGACTTTCGCTAGCACAGATACGCAGTATTTT